Shown below are 17 T cell receptor beta chains from a single sample sequenced in a study of T cell responses to AZD1222 COVID-19 vaccine. Sequenced by immunoSEQ multiplex PCR; TCRdb stores in-frame clones only, minus some. Of some 94,000 clones in the sample, 90% to 95% were seen once. The sequencing here drew on peripheral blood, taken on day 0 of AZD1222 vaccination. The origin of the receptors is an adult in good health.

The rearrangement links TRBV19 to TRBJ2-2; D perhaps matches TRBD1 (6 bases). Trimming pared 3 bases from V and 6 bases from J, leaving 14 bases between. CDR1 LNHDA and CDR2 SQIVND come from the germline V gene (reference sequence). The CDR3 consists of 15 residues. CDR3 coding DNA: TGTGCCAGTAGTATGAGGGGGATAGGATCCGGGGAGCTGTTTTTT. Translation gives CASSMRGIGSGELFF.

The CDR3 loop reads CSVHQSNTEAFF. The DNA of the CDR3 is TGCAGCGTTCACCAGAGTAACACTGAAGCTTTCTTT. The V and J genes are TRBV29-1 and TRBJ1-1; D not resolved. Germline V CDR1 and CDR2: SQVTM, ANQGSEA. V lost 5 bases, J lost 2 bases, and 9 bases lay in between. The CDR3 runs to 12 residues.

The V call is TRBV27, the J call TRBJ2-7; 8 nucleotides align to TRBD2. Germline CDR1 and CDR2: MNHEY and SMNVEV (reference sequence). V shed 0 bases and J 2 bases; nucleotides not matched to a gene: 6. This CDR3 is 16 amino acids long. The DNA for the CDR3 is TGTGCCAGCAGTTTATCTACCGGGACTAGGCCCTACGAGCAGTACTTC. Its translation: CASSLSTGTRPYEQYF.

V and J are TRBV9 and TRBJ1-2; TRBD1 matches at 9 bases. This CDR3 is built from 13 residues. Trimming took 3 bases from V and 5 from J; bases not matched to a gene: 2. The V gene's germline CDR1 is SGDLS and CDR2 YYNGEE. CDR3 amino acids: CASSDGTGYGYTF. CDR3 DNA sequence: TGTGCCAGCAGCGACGGGACAGGGTATGGCTACACCTTC.

V usage is TRBV4-3 and J usage is TRBJ1-6; D is unresolved. Looked up from germline, CDR1 is LGHNA and CDR2 is YSLEER. V was pared by 1 base and J by 5 bases, with 9 bases between. The CDR3 consists of 15 residues. The chain's CDR3 is CASSQARSDNSPLHF. In DNA, the CDR3 is TGCGCCAGCAGCCAAGCCCGGTCGGATAATTCACCCCTCCACTTT.

J is TRBJ1-6 and V is TRBV10-1, with no clear D. Germline V gene data show CDR1 as WNHNN and CDR2 as SYGVQD (reference sequence). V was clipped by 6 bases and J by 5 bases, with 26 bases between them. The length of the CDR3 is 19 residues. This CDR3 reads CASSPSIAPRPVDNSPLHF. The CDR3 DNA follows: TGCGCCAGCAGCCCCTCGATTGCTCCCAGGCCCGTAGATAATTCACCCCTCCACTTT.

V is TRBV19 and J is TRBJ1-2; TRBD1 matches 7 bases. This CDR3 has 15 amino acids. With V trimmed by 4 bases and J by 4 bases, 9 bases remained unmatched. In germline, CDR1 is LNHDA, CDR2 SQIVND (reference sequence). CDR3 DNA: TGTGCCAGTAGTACAGACTCGGACAGGTCCTATGGCTACACCTTC. Translated: CASSTDSDRSYGYTF.

V usage is TRBV3-1 (or the pseudogene TRBV3-2) and J usage is TRBJ2-4; D is unclear. CDR3 length: 13 amino acids. The ends were cut back, 4 bases at V and 9 bases at J, with 13 bases in the middle. The V gene's germline CDR1 is LGHDT and CDR2 YNNKEL (reference sequence). Here the CDR3 DNA reads TGTGCCAGCAGCCCGGCTCGTGTGGGCATTCAGTACTTC. Translated: CASSPARVGIQYF.

This rearrangement joins TRBV10-2 to TRBJ1-4, with D possibly being TRBD1 (5 bases). This CDR3 comprises 13 residues. V dropped 8 bases and J dropped 5 bases, with 12 bases sitting between them. From germline, CDR1 is WSHSY and CDR2 SAAADI. In DNA form, the CDR3 reads TGCGCCAGCTCGACCGGGGGAAATGAAAAACTGTTTTTT. Protein: CASSTGGNEKLFF.

The chain uses TRBV10-2 and TRBJ2-1; 8 nucleotides align to TRBD2. V shed 3 bases and J 4 bases; nucleotides not matched to a gene: 2. The CDR3 spans 14 residues. The germline gives CDR1 WSHSY, CDR2 SAAADI. The CDR3 bases are TGCGCCAGCAGTGACGCGGGGGGATACAATGAGCAGTTCTTC. It encodes CASSDAGGYNEQFF.

The chain joins TRBV4-1 to TRBJ2-7; 8 bases are shared with TRBD2. The germline V gene encodes CDR1 MGHRA and CDR2 YSYEKL. The CDR3 spans 16 residues. The trim removed 1 base at V and 2 bases at J, leaving 7 bases unmatched. The CDR3, as DNA: TGCGCCAGCAGCCAAGTATCGGCGGGAGGTGCCTACGAGCAGTACTTC. Encoded protein: CASSQVSAGGAYEQYF.

The chain carries TRBV19 and TRBJ2-6, with TRBD1 identical over 11 bases. The V and J ends lost 7 bases and 4 bases, in that order; junction bases with no gene match: 9. The CDR3 spans 17 residues. CDR1 and CDR2 from the germline V gene are LNHDA and SQIVND (reference sequence). The CDR3 loop reads CASISDRGLAGANVLTF. Here the CDR3 DNA reads TGTGCCAGTATTTCGGACAGGGGGCTAGCCGGGGCCAACGTCCTGACTTTC. The full variable domain, in which reference TRBV19 and TRBJ2-6 provide the parts outside the CDR3, is DGGITQSPKYLFRKEGQNVTLSCEQNLNHDAMYWYRQDPGQGLRLIYYSQIVNDFQKGDIAEGYSVSREKKESFPLTVTSAQKNPTAFYLCASISDRGLAGANVLTFGAGSRLTVL.

The gene calls are TRBV6-5 and TRBJ1-2; 8 bases align to TRBD1. The germline CDR1 and CDR2 sequences are MNHEY and SVGAGI. The CDR3 is 13 residues long. Unmatched junction bases numbered 5, after V lost 7 bases and J lost 4 bases. The CDR3 DNA reads TGTGCCAGCAAGGGCAGGGGGCCCTATGGCTACACCTTC. It yields the protein CASKGRGPYGYTF.

J is TRBJ1-1 and V is TRBV19; TRBD1 agrees at 8 bases. CDR3 length: 16 residues. CDR1 is LNHDA, CDR2 SQIVND, per germline (reference sequence). Unmatched junction bases numbered 11, after V lost 8 bases and J lost 0 bases. CDR3 nucleotides: TGTGCCAGTCGAGGCCCAGGGGGCACCATGAACACTGAAGCTTTCTTT. Amino acids: CASRGPGGTMNTEAFF.

The genes are TRBV5-6 and TRBJ1-5; D gene ambiguous. The CDR3 has 13 residues. V shed 2 bases and J shed 9 bases, with 12 bases lying between them. Germline lookup yields CDR1 SGHDT and CDR2 YYEEEE. CDR3 nucleotide sequence: TGTGCCAGCAGCTTTGCGGGCGGCTGGCCCCAGCATTTT. It translates to CASSFAGGWPQHF.

This chain connects TRBV2 to TRBJ2-5, with D maybe TRBD2 (5 bases). Germline CDR1 is SNHLY and CDR2 is FYNNEI. The V end lost 6 bases, the J end lost 2 bases, and 10 bases lay between the germline ends. The CDR3 has 13 amino acids. The CDR3 region is CASRRTWQETQYF. In nucleotides, the CDR3 is TGTGCCAGCAGACGGACTTGGCAAGAGACCCAGTACTTC.

The rearrangement uses TRBV5-4 and TRBJ1-2, with D possibly being TRBD1 (5 bases). V dropped 6 bases and J dropped 3 bases, with 12 bases sitting between them. The germline V gene encodes CDR1 SGHNT and CDR2 YYREEE (reference sequence). There are 13 residues in the CDR3. The CDR3 DNA reads TGTGCCAGCACCTGGGGGGAGGACTATGGCTACACCTTC. Its translation is CASTWGEDYGYTF. The full variable domain, rest sourced from reference TRBV5-4 and TRBJ1-2, is ETGVTQSPTHLIKTRGQQVTLRCSSQSGHNTVSWYQQALGQGPQFIFQYYREEENGRGNFPPRFSGLQFPNYSSELNVNALELDDSALYLCASTWGEDYGYTFGSGTRLTVV.